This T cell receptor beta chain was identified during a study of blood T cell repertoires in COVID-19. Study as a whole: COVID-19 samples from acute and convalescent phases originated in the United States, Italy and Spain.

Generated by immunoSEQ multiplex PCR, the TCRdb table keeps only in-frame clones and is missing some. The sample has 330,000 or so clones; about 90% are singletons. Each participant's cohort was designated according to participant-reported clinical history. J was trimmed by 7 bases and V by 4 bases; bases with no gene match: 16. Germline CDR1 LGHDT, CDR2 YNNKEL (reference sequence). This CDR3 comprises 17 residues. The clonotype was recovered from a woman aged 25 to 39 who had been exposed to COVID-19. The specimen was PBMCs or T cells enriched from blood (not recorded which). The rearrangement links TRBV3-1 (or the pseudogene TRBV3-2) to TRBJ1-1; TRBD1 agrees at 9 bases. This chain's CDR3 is CASSRLQNRGRRDEAFF. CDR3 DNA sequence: TGTGCCAGCAGCCGCCTCCAGAACAGGGGGCGCCGCGATGAAGCTTTCTTT.